Here is one T cell receptor (beta chain) with its context. This clonotype was seen a few times. The specificity of this receptor is unknown. Within one base of it there is no much larger clone, and no base qualities were kept. There are 18 amino acids in the CDR3, from cysteine to phenylalanine inclusive. Solely the CDR3 DNA is kept, with 54 bases framed from the first base. Relative to germline, V is 4 bases shorter and J is 1 base shorter, with 24 bases between their ends. The germline V gene supplies CDR1 SGHRS and CDR2 YFSETQ. These data come from a study of CD4 and CD8 cells across lung adenocarcinoma regions (dated by TCRdb to the late 2010s). In terms of the full investigation: The study compared tumor centers with tumor margins to examine intratumor heterogeneity of the T cell receptor repertoire.

Libraries were constructed by PCR. Sequenced using a HiSeq X Ten. TCRdb handled the public reads itself, with Q25 trimming in fastp and clone calling in MiXCR, and kept productive beta chains. Entries that share a CDR3 protein sequence are merged under the most common genes and DNA. This sample holds almost 7,000 distinct CDR3 sequences; roughly 50% were observed only once. The ten largest clones represent around 43% of the sample. Donors were patients with localized lung adenocarcinoma, a subtype of non-small cell lung cancer. The samples were taken from the centers of localized lung adenocarcinomas. CD8+ T cells from tumor tissue were profiled separately from CD4+ T cells for TCR repertoire analysis.

The source material was CD8+ T cells from the center of a lung tumor. The cell subset or site label here, explained by the study, means: tumor center region. This chain joins TRBV5-1 to TRBJ2-7, and perhaps TRBD2 as D gene, on 5 matching bases. The sequence derives from a male donor with lung adenocarcinoma. The CD4 and CD8 labels of this study may be unreliable. The DNA reads as follows: TGCGCCAGCAGCATTCCCTCGCTCGGGGTGGGTTTTTCCTACGAGCAGTACTTC. Translated, this gives CASSIPSLGVGFSYEQYF.